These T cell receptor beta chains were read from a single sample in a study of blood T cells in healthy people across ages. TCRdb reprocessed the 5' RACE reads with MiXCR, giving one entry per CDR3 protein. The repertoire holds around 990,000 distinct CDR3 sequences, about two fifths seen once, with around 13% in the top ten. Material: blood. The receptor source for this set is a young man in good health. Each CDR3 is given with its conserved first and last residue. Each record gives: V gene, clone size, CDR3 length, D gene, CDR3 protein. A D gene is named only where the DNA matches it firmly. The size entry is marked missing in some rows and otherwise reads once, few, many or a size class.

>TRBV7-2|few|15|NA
CASSFSGRYHNEQFF
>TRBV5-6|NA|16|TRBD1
CASSFSRDRVNTEAFF
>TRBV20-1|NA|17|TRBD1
CSARHLGQGGFSTEAFF
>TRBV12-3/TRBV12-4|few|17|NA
CASRDTGPISHTDTQYF
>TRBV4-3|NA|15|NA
CASSQDPTPNSPLHF
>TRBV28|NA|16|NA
CASTGSGATSTDTQYF
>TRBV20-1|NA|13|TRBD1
CSAPGTGGETQYF
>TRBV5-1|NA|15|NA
CVSRGGGGASEKLFF
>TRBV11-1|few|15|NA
CASSKPLGEGYGYTF
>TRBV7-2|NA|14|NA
CASSPQISGNTIYF
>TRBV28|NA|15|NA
CASSPQKGSNQPQHF
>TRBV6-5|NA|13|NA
CASSTSRYNEQYF
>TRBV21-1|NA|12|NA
CASSRGTGEQYF
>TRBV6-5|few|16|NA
CASSSRGQTRNYGYTF
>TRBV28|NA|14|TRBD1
CASSSRDRSYGYTF